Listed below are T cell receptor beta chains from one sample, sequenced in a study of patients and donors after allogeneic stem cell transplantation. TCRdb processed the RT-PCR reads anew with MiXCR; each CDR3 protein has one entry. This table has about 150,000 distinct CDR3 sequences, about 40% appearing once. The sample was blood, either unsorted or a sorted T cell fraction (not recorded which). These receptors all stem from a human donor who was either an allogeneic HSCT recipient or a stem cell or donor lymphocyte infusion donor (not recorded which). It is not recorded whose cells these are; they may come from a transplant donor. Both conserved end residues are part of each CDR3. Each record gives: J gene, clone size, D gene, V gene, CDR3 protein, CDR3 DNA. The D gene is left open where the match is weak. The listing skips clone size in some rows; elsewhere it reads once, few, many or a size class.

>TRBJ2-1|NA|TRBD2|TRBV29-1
CSVLMPGTSGEQFF
TGCAGCGTTCTAATGCCCGGGACTAGCGGTGAGCAGTTCTTC
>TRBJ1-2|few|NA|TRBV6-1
CASSGGHDANYGYTF
TGTGCCAGCAGTGGGGGACACGACGCTAACTATGGCTACACCTTC
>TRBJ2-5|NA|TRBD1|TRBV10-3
CAISEGTGIGETQYF
TGTGCCATCAGTGAGGGGACAGGGATTGGAGAGACCCAGTACTTC
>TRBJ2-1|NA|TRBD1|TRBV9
CASSVARGQGWNEQFF
TGTGCCAGCAGCGTAGCTCGTGGACAGGGGTGGAATGAGCAGTTCTTC
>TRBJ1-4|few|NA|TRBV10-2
CASSDSSLPATNEKLFF
TGCGCCAGCAGTGACAGTAGCCTACCTGCAACTAATGAAAAACTGTTTTTT
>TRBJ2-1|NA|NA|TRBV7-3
CASSLTSSGVDEQFF
TGTGCCAGCAGCTTAACTAGCTCCGGGGTGGATGAGCAGTTCTTC
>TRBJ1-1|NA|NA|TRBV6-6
CASSYSIGPPEAFF
TGTGCCAGCAGTTACTCGATCGGACCCCCTGAAGCTTTCTTT
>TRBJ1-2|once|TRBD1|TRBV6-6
CASSSTGTGKGYTF
TGTGCCAGCAGTTCCACCGGGACAGGGAAAGGCTACACCTTC
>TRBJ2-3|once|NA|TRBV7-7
CASSLARADTQYF
TGTGCTAGCAGCTTAGCAAGGGCGGATACGCAGTATTTT
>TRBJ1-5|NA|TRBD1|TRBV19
CATNPGQGQPQHF
TGTGCCACCAACCCGGGACAGGGACAGCCCCAGCATTTT
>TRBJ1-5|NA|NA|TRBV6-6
CASSYAVQGGSNQPQHF
TGTGCCAGCAGTTACGCTGTACAGGGAGGAAGCAATCAGCCCCAGCATTTT
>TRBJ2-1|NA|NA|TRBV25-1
CASTKRRLGYNEQFF
TGTGCCAGCACCAAAAGGCGGCTGGGCTACAATGAGCAGTTCTTC